The 26 T cell receptor beta chains reported below all come from one sample, sequenced in a study of cytomegalovirus exposure and HLA in healthy donors. The study ran its PCR with 60 Vbeta and 13 Jbeta primers. Method: immunoSEQ multiplex PCR; TCRdb's copy keeps in-frame clones and lacks some. The table shows 110,000 to 150,000 clones, with 78% occurring only once. What was sequenced was PBMCs. The receptors were sampled from a woman under 30 in good health and CMV-seropositive.

The chain is built from TRBV7-9 and TRBJ1-4, with 10 bases that match TRBD1. The CDR3 consists of 15 residues. V was clipped by 5 bases and J by 2 bases; unmatched bases: 2. Germline-derived CDR1 and CDR2 are SEHNR and FQNEAQ (reference sequence). As DNA, the CDR3 is TGTGCCAGCAGCCAGGGACAGGGGACTAATGAAAAACTGTTTTTT. Protein sequence: CASSQGQGTNEKLFF.

The rearrangement uses TRBV10-3 and TRBJ2-1; TRBD2 might be the D (6 bases). Germline CDR1 is ENHRY and CDR2 is SYGVKD. The CDR3 has 14 residues. V lost 8 bases and J lost 6, with 17 bases in between. Here the CDR3 DNA reads TGTGCCATCGGAGGGGCAGCGCGGGGCAATGAGCAGTTCTTC. Its translation: CAIGGAARGNEQFF.

The chain couples TRBV6-1 to TRBJ1-5; a weak D match, TRBD1 (5 bases). Trimming took 6 bases from V and 2 from J, leaving 8 bases between them. The CDR3 extends over 13 amino acids. From germline, CDR1 is MNHNS and CDR2 SASEGT. The chain's CDR3 is CASSSTGNQPQHF. The DNA of the CDR3 is TGTGCCAGCAGCTCGACAGGCAATCAGCCCCAGCATTTT.

CDR3 DNA sequence: TGTGCCAGCAGCTTGGCTTTTGGGGCCGGCAACTATGGCTACACCTTC. Amino acid sequence: CASSLAFGAGNYGYTF. The J gene is TRBJ1-2, the V gene TRBV5-4, with a weak D call TRBD1 (5 bases). The CDR3 extends over 16 amino acids. V was shortened by 0 bases and J by 2 bases, with 14 bases between the two germline ends. The germline gives CDR1 SGHNT, CDR2 YYREEE (reference sequence).

This clone has just a few counts. This sequence joins TRBV4-1 and TRBJ1-1; D is perhaps TRBD1 (5 bases). V was shortened by 1 base and J by 1 base, with 10 bases between the two germline ends. The CDR3 runs 15 residues. CDR1 and CDR2 from the germline V gene are MGHRA and YSYEKL. The CDR3, as DNA: TGCGCCAGCAGCCAAGCCCGGGGGTCGAACACTGAAGCTTTCTTT. Translated, it gives CASSQARGSNTEAFF.

The chain combines TRBV25-1 with TRBJ2-3; TRBD1 matches at 8 bases. Trimming took 2 bases from V and 3 from J; bases not matched to a gene: 10. The CDR3 spans 17 residues. The germline V gene encodes CDR1 MGHDK and CDR2 SYGVNS. The CDR3, as DNA: TGTGCCAGCAGTGAACCCAAACAGGGGGTGGCGACAGATACGCAGTATTTT. Translated, it gives CASSEPKQGVATDTQYF.

This chain uses TRBV6-5 with TRBJ1-6; TRBD1 is a possible D gene (6 bases). The germline V and J ends were trimmed by 2 bases and 0 bases, with 8 bases remaining between them. This CDR3 contains 16 residues. Germline CDR1 reads MNHEY; CDR2 reads SVGAGI. Here the CDR3 reads CASSYLGGSYNSPLHF. The CDR3 nucleotides are TGTGCCAGCAGTTACCTAGGGGGCTCCTATAATTCACCCCTCCACTTT.

The CDR3 spells CASRPSRNYEQYF. CDR3 coding DNA: TGTGCCAGCAGGCCTTCCAGAAACTACGAGCAGTACTTC. The chain carries TRBV27 and TRBJ2-7; D is unresolved. The CDR3 runs to 13 residues. With 6 bases removed from V and 3 bases from J, the gap between germline ends came to 12 bases. The V gene's germline CDR1 is MNHEY and CDR2 SMNVEV (reference sequence).

This chain connects TRBV7-6 to TRBJ2-2, with TRBD1 matching over 12 bases. V shed 5 bases, J shed 7 bases, and the junction held 14 bases outside the gene matches. Germline V gene lookup returns CDR1 SGHVS and CDR2 FNYEAQ. The CDR3 runs to 18 residues. The CDR3 spells CASSRETGTGGLGGELFF. CDR3 nucleotide sequence: TGTGCCAGCAGCCGTGAAACCGGGACAGGGGGCTTAGGCGGGGAGCTGTTTTTT.

The chain employs TRBV4-1 and TRBJ2-1, with D possibly being TRBD1 (8 bases). Germline V gives CDR1 MGHRA, CDR2 YSYEKL. This CDR3 has 15 amino acids. V gave up 4 bases and J gave up 8 bases, with 18 bases separating them. The DNA of the CDR3 is TGCGCCAGCAGCCGCCCGGACAGGGAGGGTCATGAGCAGTTCTTC. Encoded protein: CASSRPDREGHEQFF.

The chain uses TRBV5-1 and TRBJ1-1; 7 bases match TRBD1. The CDR3 loop spans 15 amino acids. Germline V gene data show CDR1 as SGHRS and CDR2 as YFSETQ. The trim removed 3 bases at V and 7 bases at J, leaving 12 bases unmatched. The CDR3 sequence is CASSWEPGQTSEAFF. CDR3 sequence (DNA): TGCGCCAGCAGCTGGGAACCGGGACAGACAAGTGAAGCTTTCTTT.

The chain uses TRBV5-1 and TRBJ1-1; 8 nucleotides agree with TRBD1. This CDR3 is 17 amino acids long. CDR1 and CDR2 (germline): SGHRS, YFSETQ. V lost 0 bases and J lost 2; bases outside the gene matches: 9. The CDR3 DNA reads TGCGCCAGCAGCTTGGCCCCGGCAGGGGGCGCAAACACTGAAGCTTTCTTT. It yields the protein CASSLAPAGGANTEAFF.

The rearrangement links TRBV29-1 to TRBJ2-1; D is possibly TRBD2 (5 bases). This CDR3 is built from 14 residues. Germline assignment: CDR1 SQVTM and CDR2 ANQGSEA. The V gene lost 4 bases and the J gene lost 0 bases, with 10 bases spanning the gap. CDR3 DNA sequence: TGCAGCGTTGTTGAGCGGAGCTCCTACAATGAGCAGTTCTTC. Its protein is CSVVERSSYNEQFF.

The chain couples TRBV4-3 to TRBJ2-2, with no clear D. V shed 0 bases and J shed 7 bases, with 12 bases lying between them. The CDR3 is made up of 15 amino acids. Germline V gene data show CDR1 as LGHNA and CDR2 as YSLEER. The CDR3 nucleotides read TGCGCCAGCAGCCAAGATTTCCCAACCTACGGGGAGCTGTTTTTT. Translating it yields CASSQDFPTYGELFF.

The rearrangement uses TRBV19 and TRBJ2-7; tentative D call: TRBD1 (6 bases). Germline lookup yields CDR1 LNHDA and CDR2 SQIVND (reference sequence). Trimming left V 7 bases short and J 2 bases short, with 24 bases between. The CDR3 contains 17 residues. The CDR3 region has the DNA TGTGCCAGTACCAACACCGGCAGGGGTTTGGGACCCTACGAGCAGTACTTC. Translation gives CASTNTGRGLGPYEQYF.

The V and J genes are TRBV19 and TRBJ1-1; TRBD1 agrees at 8 bases. V dropped 6 bases and J dropped 1; count of bases not matched to a gene: 4. Germline assignment: CDR1 LNHDA and CDR2 SQIVND (reference sequence). The CDR3 has 14 amino acids. Here the CDR3 DNA reads TGTGCCAGTAGGCGGGACAGGAAGAACACTGAAGCTTTCTTT. Encoded protein: CASRRDRKNTEAFF.

The V call is TRBV6-1, the J call TRBJ1-5, with D hard to call. The V and J ends lost 3 bases and 4 bases respectively, with 7 bases between them. Germline V lookup: CDR1 MNHNS, CDR2 SASEGT. This CDR3 has 13 residues. In DNA form, the CDR3 reads TGTGCCAGCAGTGATCTACCTAATCAGCCCCAGCATTTT. This encodes CASSDLPNQPQHF.

This rearrangement joins TRBV10-3 to TRBJ1-2, with 8 bases lining up with TRBD1. V trimming: 3 bases; J trimming: 6 bases; junction bases outside the gene matches: 6. The CDR3 is 14 amino acids. Looked up from germline, CDR1 is ENHRY and CDR2 is SYGVKD. CDR3: CAISDGQGANGYTF. For the CDR3, the DNA is TGTGCCATCAGTGATGGGCAGGGGGCCAATGGCTACACCTTC.

The chain is built from TRBV19 and TRBJ1-1; tentative D call: TRBD1 (5 bases). Germline V gives CDR1 LNHDA, CDR2 SQIVND (reference sequence). This CDR3 contains 14 residues. Trimming shortened V by 7 bases and J by 5 bases, and 17 bases separated the two germline ends. CDR3 coding DNA: TGTGCCAGTACAACCGGGGGGATGGGGACTGAAGCTTTCTTT. Translated: CASTTGGMGTEAFF.

In the case of this clone: At one end the junction does not follow the germline gene, possibly because of a read error. The DNA for the CDR3 is TGTTCCAGCAGCTTACAGGTGGTGGAAGCTTTCTTT. Residues: CSSSLQVVEAFF. The chain recombines TRBV7-9 with TRBJ1-1, with a possible D match to TRBD1 (5 bases). Germline CDR1 and CDR2: SEHNR and FQNEAQ (reference sequence). This CDR3 is 12 amino acids long.

The chain is built from TRBV5-6 and TRBJ2-5, with TRBD2 matching over 7 bases. The CDR3 extends over 16 amino acids. Germline CDR1 is SGHDT and CDR2 is YYEEEE. V lost 1 base to trimming and J lost 4 bases; unmatched junction nucleotides: 10. The CDR3 spells CASSLNLAGRGETQYF. The CDR3 nucleotides are TGTGCCAGCAGCTTGAATCTCGCGGGGAGGGGAGAGACCCAGTACTTC.

The gene calls are TRBV5-1 and TRBJ2-1, with a possible D match to TRBD1 (5 bases). Trimming removed 4 bases from V and 8 bases from J, with 13 bases in between. Germline V gene data show CDR1 as SGHRS and CDR2 as YFSETQ. CDR3 size: 13 residues. The CDR3: CASSRGSSDEQFF. The DNA of the CDR3 is TGCGCCAGCAGCAGGGGCTCAAGCGATGAGCAGTTCTTC. The full variable domain, completed using reference TRBV5-1 and TRBJ2-1, is KAGVTQTPRYLIKTRGQQVTLSCSPISGHRSVSWYQQTPGQGLQFLFEYFSETQRNKGNFPGRFSGRQFSNSRSEMNVSTLELGDSALYLCASSRGSSDEQFFGPGTRLTVL.

V is TRBV10-3 and J is TRBJ2-3, with 9 nucleotides matching TRBD2. The CDR3 is 16 amino acids. The germline V gene encodes CDR1 ENHRY and CDR2 SYGVKD. V lost 1 base, J lost 6 bases, and 8 bases stayed unmatched. In nucleotides, the CDR3 is TGTGCCATCAGTGAGTTTGGGACTAGCAGGTCCGATACGCAGTATTTT. Protein sequence: CAISEFGTSRSDTQYF.

The J gene is TRBJ1-2, the V gene TRBV4-3; 8 bases fit TRBD1. V shed 0 bases and J 8 bases; nucleotides not matched to a gene: 8. The germline gives CDR1 LGHNA, CDR2 YSLEER. This CDR3 is built from 15 residues. The chain's CDR3 is CASSQDTQGAYGYTF. The DNA of the CDR3 is TGCGCCAGCAGCCAAGATACGCAGGGGGCTTACGGCTACACCTTC.

V and J are TRBV29-1 and TRBJ2-2; 11 nucleotides line up with TRBD2. Per the germline V gene, CDR1 is SQVTM and CDR2 is ANQGSEA. The CDR3 runs to 13 residues. J gave up 4 bases and V 6 bases, and 1 base lay outside the gene matches. The DNA for the CDR3 is TGCAGCGTCGGGACTAGCGGCACCGGGGAGCTGTTTTTT. This codes for CSVGTSGTGELFF.

This sequence joins TRBV5-4 and TRBJ2-4, with D maybe TRBD2 (6 bases). This CDR3 spans 16 amino acids. Looked up from germline, CDR1 is SGHNT and CDR2 is YYREEE (reference sequence). Between the trimmed V and J ends, which lost 2 bases and 7 bases, there was a span of 19 bases. This CDR3 reads CASSFGGQRNGNIQYF. The CDR3 DNA follows: TGTGCCAGCAGCTTCGGGGGTCAGAGGAACGGGAACATTCAGTACTTC. The whole variable domain, remainder taken from reference TRBV5-4 and TRBJ2-4, is ETGVTQSPTHLIKTRGQQVTLRCSSQSGHNTVSWYQQALGQGPQFIFQYYREEENGRGNFPPRFSGLQFPNYSSELNVNALELDDSALYLCASSFGGQRNGNIQYFGAGTRLSVL.